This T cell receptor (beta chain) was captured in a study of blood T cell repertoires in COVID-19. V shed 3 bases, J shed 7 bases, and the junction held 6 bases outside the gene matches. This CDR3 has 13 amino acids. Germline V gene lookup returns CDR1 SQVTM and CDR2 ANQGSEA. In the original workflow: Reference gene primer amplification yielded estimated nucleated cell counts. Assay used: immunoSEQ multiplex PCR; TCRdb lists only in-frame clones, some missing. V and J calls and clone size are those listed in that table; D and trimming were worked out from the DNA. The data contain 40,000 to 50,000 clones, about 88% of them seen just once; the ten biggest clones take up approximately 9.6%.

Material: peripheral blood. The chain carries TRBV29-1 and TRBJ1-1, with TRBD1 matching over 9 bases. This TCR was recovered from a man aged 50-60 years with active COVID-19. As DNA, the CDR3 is TGCAGCGTTGAGGGGGGACAGGGTTATGAAGCTTTCTTT. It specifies CSVEGGQGYEAFF.